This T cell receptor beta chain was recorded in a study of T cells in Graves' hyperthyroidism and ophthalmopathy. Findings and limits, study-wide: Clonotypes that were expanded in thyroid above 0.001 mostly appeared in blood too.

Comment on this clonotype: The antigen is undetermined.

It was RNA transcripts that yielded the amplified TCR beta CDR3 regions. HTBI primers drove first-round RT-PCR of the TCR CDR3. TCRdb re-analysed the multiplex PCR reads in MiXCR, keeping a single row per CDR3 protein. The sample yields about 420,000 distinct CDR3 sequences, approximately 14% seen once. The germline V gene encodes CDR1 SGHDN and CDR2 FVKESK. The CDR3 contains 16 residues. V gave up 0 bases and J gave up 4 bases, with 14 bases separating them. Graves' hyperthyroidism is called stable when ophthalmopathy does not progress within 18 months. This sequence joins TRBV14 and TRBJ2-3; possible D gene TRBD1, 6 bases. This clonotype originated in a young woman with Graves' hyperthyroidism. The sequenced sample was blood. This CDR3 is CASSQELGAPADTQYF. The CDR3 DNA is TGTGCCAGCAGCCAAGAGTTGGGGGCGCCGGCAGATACGCAGTATTTT. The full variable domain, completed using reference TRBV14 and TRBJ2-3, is EAGVTQFPSHSVIEKGQTVTLRCDPISGHDNLYWYRRVMGKEIKFLLHFVKESKQDESGMPNNRFLAERTGGTYSTLKVQPAELEDSGVYFCASSQELGAPADTQYFGPGTRLTVL.